This TCR beta chain was recovered during a study of T cell changes during pregnancy in multiple sclerosis. Clones were sequenced by immunoSEQ multiplex PCR, and TCRdb holds only the in-frame ones, with some missing. The top ten clones hold roughly 0.5% of a sample with about 40,000 clones, nearly 90% of them seen once. CDR3 size: 16 residues. V was trimmed by 2 bases and J by 5 bases, leaving 17 bases between them. Germline V gives CDR1 SGHDT, CDR2 YYEEEE. The sample in question was CD4+ T cells from peripheral blood mononuclear cells, obtained in the first trimester of pregnancy. This TCR was sampled from a female donor with multiple sclerosis, enrolled in a pregnancy study. V gene TRBV5-6 combines with J gene TRBJ1-5; D perhaps matches TRBD1 (5 bases). This CDR3 is CASSFYLGVGDQPQHF. The CDR3 coding sequence is TGTGCCAGCAGCTTTTATTTAGGGGTTGGTGATCAGCCCCAGCATTTT.